This T cell receptor (beta chain) was identified during a study of blood T cell repertoires in COVID-19 (dated by TCRdb to 2018 to 2021). The study in broad terms: The collaborator samples originated in the United States, Italy and Spain and spanned the acute and convalescent phases of COVID-19. The prospective study material was composed of cDNA or gDNA derived from T cells, B-cell-depleted T cells, or PBMCs. Deeply sampled blood TCRbeta repertoires from subjects exposed to, actively infected with, or recovered from COVID-19 were included in the dataset. Sample metadata almost always included a de-identified subject ID, COVID-19 status, age in years and sex. Samples were obtained from the ongoing ImmuneRACE study (first 160 participants) and from 1,254 subjects provided by 6 global collaborators. Where HLA class I and class II types were available, the types were taken from metadata supplied by the sample provider, not from assay-based typing. The repertoires were released in a freely available public database intended as a resource for research on the immune response to SARS-CoV-2.

As for this clone: Its antigen is currently not known. Within one base of it there is no much larger clone, and no base qualities were kept.

The full study reports these points: The quantity of clinical and demographic metadata differed by source and by participant and was supplied without curation.

The immunoSEQ Assay, a bias-controlled multiplex PCR, was used to amplify TCRbeta CDR3 regions from genomic DNA. Regarding the original processing steps: Within the assay, amplification of reference gene primers was used to estimate how many nucleated cells each sample contained. To quantify the absolute abundance of each unique TCRbeta CDR3 rearrangement, sequence reads were collapsed and filtered. For each sample, productive Simpson clonality was calculated by taking the square root of Simpson's diversity index across productive rearrangements. TCRdb took this table from immuneACCESS and kept in-frame rearrangements with V and J called. Such tables lack part of the clones; where checked against another copy, unresolved V genes explain under half of the gap, and the rest is unexplained. V and J calls and clone size are those listed in that table; D and trimming were worked out from the DNA. The sample has tens of thousands of clones on record, roughly 85% of them singletons. The ten largest clonotypes hold approximately 8% of the sample.

Based on the germline V gene (reference sequence), the CDR1 and CDR2 sequences are SEHNR and FQNEAQ. V trim: 1 base; J trim: 2 bases; unmatched bases: 4. From the cysteine up to the phenylalanine, the CDR3 has a length of 16 residues. The read is trimmed to its CDR3 DNA, 48 bases read in frame from base 1. Collaborating institutions collected whole blood in K2EDTA tubes following their own protocols. Collaborator samples were shipped for TCRbeta analysis as frozen whole blood, isolated PBMCs, or DNA extracted from either sample type. The receptor chain draws on TRBV7-9 and TRBJ2-1; the junction holds 8 bases that match TRBD2. This TCR came from a woman aged 50 to 60 with active COVID-19. The sample consisted of peripheral blood. Here is the DNA: TGTGCCAGCAGCTTAGGTGAGGGACTAGCCTACAATGAGCAGTTCTTC. Its translation is CASSLGEGLAYNEQFF.